These 27 T cell receptor beta chains originate from one sample sequenced in a study of blood T cell repertoires in COVID-19. The data were produced by immunoSEQ multiplex PCR, yet TCRdb's version contains in-frame clones alone and is incomplete. The repertoire includes roughly 300,000 clones, more than 75% of them detected once, and 6.5% to 9.5% sits in the top ten. Sequenced input: peripheral blood. Receptor source: a woman aged 45-60 years who had recovered from COVID-19.

This chain connects TRBV7-2 to TRBJ2-3; 8 nucleotides match TRBD1. The CDR3 consists of 15 residues. The V and J ends lost 4 bases and 4 bases, in that order; junction bases with no gene match: 7. Germline CDR1 reads SGHTA; CDR2 reads FQGNSA. The CDR3 spells CASSSDRGVSDTQYF. CDR3 nucleotide sequence: TGTGCCAGCAGCTCTGACAGGGGAGTATCAGATACGCAGTATTTT.

J is TRBJ1-2 and V is TRBV30; maybe TRBD1 (5 bases). Germline V gene sequence: CDR1 GTSNPN, CDR2 SVGIG (reference sequence). This CDR3 comprises 13 residues. V gave up 2 bases and J gave up 4 bases, with 11 bases separating them. In DNA, the CDR3 is TGTGCCTGGAGTTTAAGAGACAGCTATGGCTACACCTTC. Translation gives CAWSLRDSYGYTF.

This clone is a singleton in its sample. The chain joins TRBV5-1 to TRBJ2-5; D gene unclear. Germline assignment: CDR1 SGHRS and CDR2 YFSETQ. Between the trimmed V and J ends, which lost 6 bases and 1 base, there was a span of 19 bases. The CDR3 sequence is 16 residues long. CDR3 protein: CASILEIMAVQETQYF. The CDR3 nucleotides are TGCGCCAGCATACTTGAGATTATGGCGGTCCAAGAGACCCAGTACTTC.

The chain joins TRBV27 to TRBJ2-3, with 13 bases aligning to TRBD2. CDR1 is MNHEY and CDR2 is SMNVEV in the germline V gene (reference sequence). The CDR3 spans 14 residues. Trimming removed 4 bases from V and 7 bases from J; junction bases left unmatched: 2. CDR3 region: CASSWGTSGNTQYF. As DNA, the CDR3 is TGTGCCAGCAGTTGGGGGACTAGCGGGAATACGCAGTATTTT.

This clone was seen a single time. This chain joins TRBV7-7 and TRBJ1-1; no definite D call. Germline V gives CDR1 SSHAT, CDR2 FNYEAQ (reference sequence). V was cut by 4 bases and J by 4 bases, with 10 bases left in between. The CDR3 contains 13 residues. This CDR3 reads CASSSRLGTEAFF. The CDR3 DNA follows: TGTGCCAGCAGCTCTCGACTCGGCACTGAAGCTTTCTTT.

The chain couples TRBV10-3 to TRBJ1-5, with D maybe TRBD1 (6 bases). The length of the CDR3 is 12 residues. Germline V gene data show CDR1 as ENHRY and CDR2 as SYGVKD. The V end lost 6 bases, the J end lost 5 bases, and 8 bases lay between the germline ends. CDR3 protein: CAISPGDQPQHF. The CDR3 DNA reads TGTGCCATCAGCCCAGGGGATCAGCCCCAGCATTTT.

The CDR3 region has the DNA TGTGCCAGCAGCTGGGGGGGTTACGAGCAGTACTTC. It yields the protein CASSWGGYEQYF. This chain links TRBV5-8 with TRBJ2-7; 7 bases map to TRBD2. The germline CDR1 and CDR2 sequences are SGHTS and YDEGEE. V lost 3 bases to trimming and J lost 4 bases; unmatched junction nucleotides: 1. CDR3 length: 12 residues.

The rearrangement joins TRBV13 to TRBJ2-3, with unresolved D. V was shortened by 1 base and J by 3 bases, with 8 bases between the two germline ends. This CDR3 is built from 14 residues. Germline V CDR1 and CDR2: PRHDT, FYEKMQ (reference sequence). CDR3 in amino acids: CASSLDQNTDTQYF. The DNA of the CDR3 is TGTGCCAGCAGCTTAGATCAGAATACAGATACGCAGTATTTT.

V gene TRBV6-2 or TRBV6-3 combines with J gene TRBJ2-1, with 12 bases lining up with TRBD2. The CDR3 is made up of 14 amino acids. V gave up 6 bases and J gave up 6 bases; unmatched junction bases: 3. The germline V gene encodes CDR1 MNHEY and CDR2 SVGEGT. CDR3 nucleotide sequence: TGTGCCAGCAGACCTAGCGGGGGGGCCAATGAGCAGTTCTTC. Translating it yields CASRPSGGANEQFF.

The chain links TRBV3-1 (or the pseudogene TRBV3-2) to TRBJ1-2; possible D gene TRBD1, 6 bases. V lost 9 bases to trimming and J lost 5 bases, with 10 bases between them. CDR3 length equals 11 residues. In germline, CDR1 is LGHDT, CDR2 YNNKEL (reference sequence). The DNA of the CDR3 is TGTGCCAGGACCGGACAGTATGGCTACACCTTC. Translated: CARTGQYGYTF.

The chain links TRBV19 to TRBJ2-3, with 12 bases fitting TRBD2. V trimming: 6 bases; J trimming: 6 bases; junction bases outside the gene matches: 7. Germline CDR1 is LNHDA and CDR2 is SQIVND (reference sequence). This CDR3 comprises 15 residues. CDR3 amino acids: CASRTLAGGPDTQYF. As DNA, the CDR3 is TGTGCCAGTAGAACCCTAGCGGGGGGGCCCGATACGCAGTATTTT.

This chain joins TRBV18 and TRBJ2-5; the D gene is possibly TRBD1 (6 bases). The V gene lost 6 bases and the J gene lost 7 bases, with 15 bases spanning the gap. Germline-derived CDR1 and CDR2 are KGHSH and LQKENI. This CDR3 is 13 amino acids long. The CDR3 nucleotides read TGTGCCAGCTCCCTGACAGGAATCGGGACCCAGTACTTC. Translated: CASSLTGIGTQYF.

The count of this clone is one. The chain employs TRBV19 and TRBJ1-2; 8 nucleotides line up with TRBD1. V lost 3 bases, J lost 4 bases, and 13 bases stayed unmatched. The germline V gene has CDR1 LNHDA and CDR2 SQIVND (reference sequence). CDR3 length equals 17 residues. CDR3 nucleotide sequence: TGTGCCAGTAGTATCGAAAGTGGACAGGGAAAAGTCTATGGCTACACCTTC. This sequence encodes CASSIESGQGKVYGYTF.

The V call is TRBV4-3, the J call TRBJ1-2; D is unclear. V was cut by 0 bases and J by 4 bases, with 9 bases left in between. CDR3 length: 14 residues. Germline loops: CDR1 LGHNA, CDR2 YSLEER. The CDR3 here is CASSQDEQLYGYTF. The CDR3, as DNA: TGCGCCAGCAGCCAAGATGAACAGCTCTATGGCTACACCTTC.

V is TRBV5-6 and J is TRBJ2-7; 7 bases are a match to TRBD1. The germline V gene encodes CDR1 SGHDT and CDR2 YYEEEE. Losses at the gene ends were 3 bases for V and 2 bases for J; bases not matched to a gene: 5. This CDR3 spans 14 amino acids. This CDR3 reads CASSWTGRPYEQYF. The CDR3 DNA is TGTGCCAGCAGCTGGACAGGTCGCCCCTACGAGCAGTACTTC.

This chain connects TRBV15 to TRBJ2-1, with 10 bases lining up with TRBD2. The CDR3 is made up of 16 amino acids. Per the germline V gene, CDR1 is LNHNV and CDR2 is YYDKDF (reference sequence). V was pared by 4 bases and J by 10 bases, with 13 bases of the junction left unmatched. The CDR3 protein is CATSTLLAGSSGEQFF. The DNA for the CDR3 is TGTGCCACCAGCACGCTACTAGCGGGAAGTTCCGGGGAGCAGTTCTTC. The entire variable domain, with the rest obtained from reference TRBV15 and TRBJ2-1, is as follows: DAMVIQNPRYQVTQFGKPVTLSCSQTLNHNVMYWYQQKSSQAPKLLFHYYDKDFNNEADTPDNFQSRRPNTSFCFLDIRSPGLGDTAMYLCATSTLLAGSSGEQFFGPGTRLTVL.

V and J are TRBV29-1 and TRBJ2-7, with TRBD1 matching 10 bases. The CDR3 extends over 15 amino acids. Germline assignment: CDR1 SQVTM and CDR2 ANQGSEA. The junction had 9 bases not matched to a gene; V was cut back by 4 bases and J by 3 bases. The CDR3, as DNA: TGCAGCGTTGTTTCAGGACAGGGGGGTGACTACGAGCAGTACTTC. Translating gives CSVVSGQGGDYEQYF.

This chain links TRBV30 with TRBJ1-5; the D is unclear. Germline loops: CDR1 GTSNPN, CDR2 SVGIG (reference sequence). V dropped 3 bases and J dropped 0 bases, with 9 bases sitting between them. CDR3 size: 14 residues. CDR3 protein: CAWSGSNSNQPQHF. Here the CDR3 DNA reads TGTGCCTGGAGCGGGTCGAATAGCAATCAGCCCCAGCATTTT.

CDR3 in DNA: TGTGCCAGCAGCTGGCCCCGAGGCGATGAGCAGTTCTTC. It is translated as CASSWPRGDEQFF. V is TRBV5-6 and J is TRBJ2-1; D is unresolved. The CDR3 has 13 residues. Germline CDR1 reads SGHDT; CDR2 reads YYEEEE. V was clipped by 3 bases and J by 8 bases, with 12 bases between them.

DNA of the CDR3: TGTGCCACCAGCAACCCGCGACTGACAGGAATGAACACTGAAGCTTTCTTT. Protein product: CATSNPRLTGMNTEAFF. The chain joins TRBV15 to TRBJ1-1, with D possibly being TRBD1 (6 bases). The CDR3 runs to 17 residues. V lost 4 bases and J 0 bases, leaving 18 bases between the germline ends. Germline-derived CDR1 and CDR2 are LNHNV and YYDKDF (reference sequence).

The V call is TRBV18, the J call TRBJ2-4; no definite D call. This CDR3 comprises 12 residues. With 2 bases removed from V and 7 bases from J, the gap between germline ends came to 6 bases. Germline V CDR1 and CDR2: KGHSH, LQKENI. The CDR3 region is CASSPSGNIQYF. The CDR3 bases are TGTGCCAGCTCACCATCCGGGAACATTCAGTACTTC.

This clone was detected only once. The rearrangement links TRBV6-5 to TRBJ2-5; D perhaps matches TRBD1 (5 bases). The germline CDR1 and CDR2 sequences are MNHEY and SVGAGI. The CDR3 extends over 15 amino acids. V lost 5 bases to trimming and J lost 5 bases, with 18 bases between them. The CDR3: CASSRLQGNRETQYF. The CDR3 DNA reads TGTGCCAGCAGTCGACTCCAGGGAAACAGGGAGACCCAGTACTTC.

The chain joins TRBV7-8 to TRBJ2-2; D remains ambiguous. V was shortened by 1 base and J by 6 bases, with 18 bases between the two germline ends. Germline loops: CDR1 SGHVS, CDR2 FQNEAQ. CDR3 length: 17 residues. DNA of the CDR3: TGTGCCAGCAGCTTAGATGACTTCCCGGTTCTTCCCGGGGAGCTGTTTTTT. Amino acids: CASSLDDFPVLPGELFF.

The V and J genes are TRBV2 and TRBJ1-2, with a possible D match to TRBD1 (5 bases). Germline V gene lookup returns CDR1 SNHLY and CDR2 FYNNEI. Trimming shortened V by 7 bases and J by 7 bases, and 19 bases separated the two germline ends. The length of the CDR3 is 14 residues. The CDR3 loop reads CASTQGRGYGGYTF. For the CDR3, the DNA is TGTGCCAGCACCCAGGGACGGGGGTACGGTGGCTACACCTTC.

The chain recombines TRBV5-6 with TRBJ2-7; 8 nucleotides match TRBD1. V was pared by 3 bases and J by 3 bases, with 5 bases of the junction left unmatched. The CDR3 covers 14 residues. Per germline, CDR1 SGHDT and CDR2 YYEEEE. CDR3 in amino acids: CASSSDRGNYEQYF. The CDR3 nucleotides are TGTGCCAGCAGCTCAGACAGGGGAAACTACGAGCAGTACTTC.

This clone was seen a few times. This chain links TRBV5-4 with TRBJ2-5; D not resolved. Trimming removed 0 bases at V and 5 bases at J, with 5 bases between. The length of the CDR3 is 12 residues. In germline, CDR1 is SGHNT, CDR2 YYREEE (reference sequence). CDR3 sequence (DNA): TGTGCCAGCAGCTTGGCCGGGGAGACCCAGTACTTC. Translation: CASSLAGETQYF.

The rearrangement uses TRBV5-1 and TRBJ2-3; 8 nucleotides match TRBD2. Looked up from germline, CDR1 is SGHRS and CDR2 is YFSETQ. The length of the CDR3 is 15 residues. The ends lost 4 bases at V and 5 bases at J; junction bases unmatched: 9. The CDR3 DNA follows: TGCGCCAGCAGCATCCCGGGACGGGAGGGAGATACGCAGTATTTT. Residues: CASSIPGREGDTQYF.